Presented here are 7 T cell receptor beta chains from one specimen sequenced in a study of T cell clonotyping in hematopoietic cell transplantation (TCRdb year 2021). The library was obtained by the immunoSEQ multiplex PCR assay. The clones in this table, taken by TCRdb from immuneACCESS, are in-frame only. Not every clone is retained; where verified, under half of the shortfall comes from an unresolved V gene, and the cause of the rest is unknown. The sample records several thousand clones, about 91% of which are singletons. The ten largest clonotypes hold 3.6% of the sample. The intended sense of this specimen's time point label: recipient sample about 28 days before transplant, after cytoreduction. The sample in question was peripheral blood mononuclear cells, obtained before stem cell transplant. The receptor set was obtained from a man aged 25-45 years with acute myeloid leukemia. Some clones in this sample may be carry-over from other donors' samples.

This clone has more than one count but fewer than ten. This CDR3 is missing its conserved last phenylalanine or tryptophan, likely due to a read error. This rearrangement joins TRBV6-6 to TRBJ1-5; TRBD1 might be the D (6 bases). The V end lost 0 bases, the J end lost 5 bases, and 14 bases lay between the germline ends. CDR1 MNHNY and CDR2 SVGAGI come from the germline V gene (reference sequence). This CDR3 spans 16 amino acids. CDR3 DNA: TGTGCCAGCAGTTACTCGAACACAGGGATAGATCAGCCCCAGCATTGT. As protein: CASSYSNTGIDQPQHC.

The V and J genes are TRBV11-3 and TRBJ2-1, with D maybe TRBD2 (5 bases). The CDR3 has 14 residues. Trimming pared 5 bases from V and 6 bases from J, leaving 14 bases between. The germline gives CDR1 SGHNT, CDR2 YENEEA. The CDR3 sequence is CASSLNEGSNEQFF. CDR3 DNA sequence: TGTGCCAGCAGCCTCAACGAGGGCAGCAATGAGCAGTTCTTC.

V usage is TRBV11-3 and J usage is TRBJ2-2; D perhaps matches TRBD2 (6 bases). The CDR3 runs to 13 residues. V lost 3 bases to trimming and J lost 6 bases, with 8 bases between them. Germline V CDR1 and CDR2: SGHNT, YENEEA. CDR3 region: CASSLRDPGELFF. In nucleotides, the CDR3 is TGTGCCAGCAGCTTGCGGGACCCCGGGGAGCTGTTTTTT. The full variable domain, in which reference TRBV11-3 and TRBJ2-2 provide the parts outside the CDR3, is EAGVVQSPRYKIIEKKQPVAFWCNPISGHNTLYWYLQNLGQGPELLIRYENEEAVDDSQLPKDRFSAERLKGVDSTLKIQPAELGDSAVYLCASSLRDPGELFFGEGSRLTVL.

V is TRBV28 and J is TRBJ2-7, with D perhaps matching TRBD1 or TRBD2 (5 bases each). This CDR3 spans 17 amino acids. Germline assignment: CDR1 MDHEN and CDR2 SYDVKM. V was trimmed by 5 bases and J by 0 bases, leaving 20 bases between them. The CDR3 nucleotides read TGTGCCAGCAGTCCTGGGGGAAAGGGGATCTACTCCTACGAGCAGTACTTC. Translating it yields CASSPGGKGIYSYEQYF.

The rearrangement links TRBV5-1 to TRBJ2-5, with TRBD1 matching 9 bases. The V gene end was trimmed by 4 bases and the J gene end by 9 bases; junction bases not matched to a gene: 7. This CDR3 region has 13 residues. Looked up from germline, CDR1 is SGHRS and CDR2 is YFSETQ. The CDR3 DNA follows: TGCGCCAGCAGCCCACAGGGGGCTGAGGCCCAGTACTTC. Protein sequence: CASSPQGAEAQYF.

The genes are TRBV10-3 and TRBJ2-7; 8 bases align to TRBD1. Unmatched junction bases numbered 9, after V lost 1 base and J lost 4 bases. The V gene's germline CDR1 is ENHRY and CDR2 SYGVKD. The CDR3 has 16 residues. The CDR3 DNA reads TGTGCCATCAGTGAGTTAGGGACAGGTAATAGGTACGAGCAGTACTTC. Translation gives CAISELGTGNRYEQYF.

The chain couples TRBV6-5 to TRBJ1-2, with D possibly matching TRBD1 (5 bases). The germline V gene encodes CDR1 MNHEY and CDR2 SVGAGI. Trimming left V 4 bases short and J 2 bases short, with 14 bases between. This CDR3 contains 15 residues. Written as DNA, the CDR3 is TGTGCCAGCAGTTTAACGCCGACAGCAAACTATGGCTACACCTTC. Protein: CASSLTPTANYGYTF.